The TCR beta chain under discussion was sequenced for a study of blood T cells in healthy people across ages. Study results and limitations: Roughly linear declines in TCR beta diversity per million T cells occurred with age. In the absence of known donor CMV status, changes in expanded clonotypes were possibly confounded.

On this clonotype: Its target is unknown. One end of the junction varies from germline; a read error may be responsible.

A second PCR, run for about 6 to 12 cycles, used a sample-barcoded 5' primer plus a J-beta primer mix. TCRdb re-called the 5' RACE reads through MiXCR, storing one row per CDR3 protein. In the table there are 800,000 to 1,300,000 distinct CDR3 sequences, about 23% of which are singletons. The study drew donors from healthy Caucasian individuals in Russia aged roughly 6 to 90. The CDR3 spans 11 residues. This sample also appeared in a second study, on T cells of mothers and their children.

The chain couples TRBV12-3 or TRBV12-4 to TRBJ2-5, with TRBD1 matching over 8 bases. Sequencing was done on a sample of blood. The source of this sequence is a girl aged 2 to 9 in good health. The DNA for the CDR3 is TGTGCCAGCAGTTTGGGGGACAGGTGGTTCTTC. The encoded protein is CASSLGDRWFF.